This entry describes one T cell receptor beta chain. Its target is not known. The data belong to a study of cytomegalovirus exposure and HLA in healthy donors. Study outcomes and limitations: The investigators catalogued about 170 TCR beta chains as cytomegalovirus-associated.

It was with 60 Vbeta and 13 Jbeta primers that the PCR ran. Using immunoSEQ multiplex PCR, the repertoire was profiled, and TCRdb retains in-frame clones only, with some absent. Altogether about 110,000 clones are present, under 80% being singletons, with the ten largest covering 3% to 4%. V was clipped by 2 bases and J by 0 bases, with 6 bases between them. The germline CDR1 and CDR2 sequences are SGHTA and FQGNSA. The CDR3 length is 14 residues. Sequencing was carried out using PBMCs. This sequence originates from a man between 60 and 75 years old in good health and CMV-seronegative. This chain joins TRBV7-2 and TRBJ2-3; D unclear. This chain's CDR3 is CASSLSRSTDTQYF. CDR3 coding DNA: TGTGCCAGCAGCTTAAGCAGGAGCACAGATACGCAGTATTTT.